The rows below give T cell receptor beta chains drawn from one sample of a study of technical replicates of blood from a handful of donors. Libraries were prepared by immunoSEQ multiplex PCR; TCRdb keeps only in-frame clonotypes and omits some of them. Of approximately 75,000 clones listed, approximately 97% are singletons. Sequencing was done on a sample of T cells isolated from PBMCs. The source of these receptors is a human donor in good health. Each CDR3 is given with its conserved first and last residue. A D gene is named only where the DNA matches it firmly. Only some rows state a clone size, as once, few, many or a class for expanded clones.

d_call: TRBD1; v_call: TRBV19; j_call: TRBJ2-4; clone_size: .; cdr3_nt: TGTGCCAGTAGTACAGGGGGTACGTTTCTAGCCAAAAACATTCAGTACTTC; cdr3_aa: CASSTGGTFLAKNIQYF
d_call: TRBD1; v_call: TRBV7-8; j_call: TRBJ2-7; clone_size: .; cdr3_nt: TGTGCCAGCAGCCCGAGGACAGGGGCGGGCTACGAGCAGTACTTC; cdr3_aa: CASSPRTGAGYEQYF
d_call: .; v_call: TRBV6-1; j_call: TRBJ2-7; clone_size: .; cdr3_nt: TGTGCCAGCAGTGAGGTAGTAGCGGAGGCCTACGAGCAGTACTTC; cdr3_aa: CASSEVVAEAYEQYF
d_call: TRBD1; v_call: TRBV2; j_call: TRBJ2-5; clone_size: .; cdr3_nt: TGTGCCAGCAGAGGGACAGCCCAAGAGACCCAGTACTTC; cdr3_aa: CASRGTAQETQYF
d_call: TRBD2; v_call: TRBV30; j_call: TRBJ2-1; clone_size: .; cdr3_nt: TGTGCCTGGAGTGTAGGAGCGGGAGGGTACAATGAGCAGTTCTTC; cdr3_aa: CAWSVGAGGYNEQFF
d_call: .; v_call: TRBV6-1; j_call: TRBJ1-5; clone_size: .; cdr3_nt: TGTGCCAGCAGCGGGGTAGGGTTGAATCAGCCCCAGCATTTT; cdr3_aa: CASSGVGLNQPQHF
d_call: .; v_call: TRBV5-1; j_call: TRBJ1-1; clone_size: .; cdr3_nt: TGCGCCAGCAGCTTGGCTGCAGGATCCCACACTGAAGCTTTCTTT; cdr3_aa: CASSLAAGSHTEAFF
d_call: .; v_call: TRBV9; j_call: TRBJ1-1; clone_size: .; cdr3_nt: TGTGCCAGCACCGTAAGAGGTAGCGGGGACACTGAAGCTTTCTTT; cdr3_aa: CASTVRGSGDTEAFF
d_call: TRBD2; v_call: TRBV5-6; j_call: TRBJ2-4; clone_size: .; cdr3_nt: TGTGCCAGCAGTTTTATTGGGAGGGGTCTAGCCAAAAACATTCAGTACTTC; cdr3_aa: CASSFIGRGLAKNIQYF
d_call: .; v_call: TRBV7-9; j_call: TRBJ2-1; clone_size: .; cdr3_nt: TGTGCCAGCAGCCTAACGACTCTGGACAATGAGCAGTTCTTC; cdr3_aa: CASSLTTLDNEQFF
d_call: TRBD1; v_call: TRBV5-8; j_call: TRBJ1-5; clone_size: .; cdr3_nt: TGTGCCAGCAGCGCGACCCGGGACAGGGGGGGGCAGCCCCAGCATTTT; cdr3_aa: CASSATRDRGGQPQHF
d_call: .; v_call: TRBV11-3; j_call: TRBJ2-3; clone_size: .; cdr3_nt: TGTGCCAGCAGCTTGGGGGTAGTAGGACAGTCAGATACGCAGTATTTT; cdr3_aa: CASSLGVVGQSDTQYF
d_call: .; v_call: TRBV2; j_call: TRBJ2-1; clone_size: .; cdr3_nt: TGTGCCAGCAGCGGGGGAGTTGAGCAGTTCTTC; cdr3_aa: CASSGGVEQFF
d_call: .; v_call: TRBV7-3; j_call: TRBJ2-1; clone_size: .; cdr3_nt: TGTGCCAGCAGCTTGACTATTTTCAATGAGCAGTTCTTC; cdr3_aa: CASSLTIFNEQFF
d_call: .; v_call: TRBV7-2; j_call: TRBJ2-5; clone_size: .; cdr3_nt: TGTGCCAGCAGCCGGGGACTAGGGGGCCAGACCCAGTACTTC; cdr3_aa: CASSRGLGGQTQYF
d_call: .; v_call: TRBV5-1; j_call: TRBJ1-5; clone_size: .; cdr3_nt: TGCGCCAGCAGCTTGGAGGCAGGTGTGAAACCCCAGCATTTT; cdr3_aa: CASSLEAGVKPQHF
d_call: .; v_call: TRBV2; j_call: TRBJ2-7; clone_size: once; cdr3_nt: TGTGCCAGCAGTGAAGAAGAGGGCGCCCCCAAGCAGTACTTC; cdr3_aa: CASSEEEGAPKQYF
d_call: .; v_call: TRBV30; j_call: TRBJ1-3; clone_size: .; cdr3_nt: TGTGCCGGAGCTACAGGGAGCTCTGGAAACACCATATATTTT; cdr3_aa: CAGATGSSGNTIYF
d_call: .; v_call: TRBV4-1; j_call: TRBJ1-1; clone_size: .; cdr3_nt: TGCGCCAGCAGCCAAGTCAACAGGGAAGCTTTCTTT; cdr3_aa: CASSQVNREAFF
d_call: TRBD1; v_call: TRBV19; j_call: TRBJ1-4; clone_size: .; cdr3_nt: TGTGCCAGTAGTATGCTAGGACAGGGCGGCGAAAAACTGTTTTTT; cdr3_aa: CASSMLGQGGEKLFF
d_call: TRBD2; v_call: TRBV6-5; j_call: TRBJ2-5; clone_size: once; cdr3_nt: TGTGCCAGCAGTTACTCCCGTAGCGGGTGGCTTGGGACCCAGTACTTC; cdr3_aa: CASSYSRSGWLGTQYF
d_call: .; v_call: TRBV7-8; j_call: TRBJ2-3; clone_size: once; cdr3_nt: TGTGCCAGCAGCTCTACTGGAGATACGCAGTATTTT; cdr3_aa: CASSSTGDTQYF
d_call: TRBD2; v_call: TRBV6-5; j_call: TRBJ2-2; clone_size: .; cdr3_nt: TGTGCCAGCAGAACGGGACTAGCGAACACCGGGGAGCTGTTTTTT; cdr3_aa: CASRTGLANTGELFF
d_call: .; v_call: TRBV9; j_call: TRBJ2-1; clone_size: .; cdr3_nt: TGTGCCAGCAGCGTAGGCGGGCCCTCGGGCAATGAGCAGTTCTTC; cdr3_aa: CASSVGGPSGNEQFF
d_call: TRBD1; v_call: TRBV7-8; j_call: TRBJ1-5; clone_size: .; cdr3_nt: TGTGCCAGCAGCTTAGAACAGGGGGGTCAGCCCCAGCATTTT; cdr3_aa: CASSLEQGGQPQHF